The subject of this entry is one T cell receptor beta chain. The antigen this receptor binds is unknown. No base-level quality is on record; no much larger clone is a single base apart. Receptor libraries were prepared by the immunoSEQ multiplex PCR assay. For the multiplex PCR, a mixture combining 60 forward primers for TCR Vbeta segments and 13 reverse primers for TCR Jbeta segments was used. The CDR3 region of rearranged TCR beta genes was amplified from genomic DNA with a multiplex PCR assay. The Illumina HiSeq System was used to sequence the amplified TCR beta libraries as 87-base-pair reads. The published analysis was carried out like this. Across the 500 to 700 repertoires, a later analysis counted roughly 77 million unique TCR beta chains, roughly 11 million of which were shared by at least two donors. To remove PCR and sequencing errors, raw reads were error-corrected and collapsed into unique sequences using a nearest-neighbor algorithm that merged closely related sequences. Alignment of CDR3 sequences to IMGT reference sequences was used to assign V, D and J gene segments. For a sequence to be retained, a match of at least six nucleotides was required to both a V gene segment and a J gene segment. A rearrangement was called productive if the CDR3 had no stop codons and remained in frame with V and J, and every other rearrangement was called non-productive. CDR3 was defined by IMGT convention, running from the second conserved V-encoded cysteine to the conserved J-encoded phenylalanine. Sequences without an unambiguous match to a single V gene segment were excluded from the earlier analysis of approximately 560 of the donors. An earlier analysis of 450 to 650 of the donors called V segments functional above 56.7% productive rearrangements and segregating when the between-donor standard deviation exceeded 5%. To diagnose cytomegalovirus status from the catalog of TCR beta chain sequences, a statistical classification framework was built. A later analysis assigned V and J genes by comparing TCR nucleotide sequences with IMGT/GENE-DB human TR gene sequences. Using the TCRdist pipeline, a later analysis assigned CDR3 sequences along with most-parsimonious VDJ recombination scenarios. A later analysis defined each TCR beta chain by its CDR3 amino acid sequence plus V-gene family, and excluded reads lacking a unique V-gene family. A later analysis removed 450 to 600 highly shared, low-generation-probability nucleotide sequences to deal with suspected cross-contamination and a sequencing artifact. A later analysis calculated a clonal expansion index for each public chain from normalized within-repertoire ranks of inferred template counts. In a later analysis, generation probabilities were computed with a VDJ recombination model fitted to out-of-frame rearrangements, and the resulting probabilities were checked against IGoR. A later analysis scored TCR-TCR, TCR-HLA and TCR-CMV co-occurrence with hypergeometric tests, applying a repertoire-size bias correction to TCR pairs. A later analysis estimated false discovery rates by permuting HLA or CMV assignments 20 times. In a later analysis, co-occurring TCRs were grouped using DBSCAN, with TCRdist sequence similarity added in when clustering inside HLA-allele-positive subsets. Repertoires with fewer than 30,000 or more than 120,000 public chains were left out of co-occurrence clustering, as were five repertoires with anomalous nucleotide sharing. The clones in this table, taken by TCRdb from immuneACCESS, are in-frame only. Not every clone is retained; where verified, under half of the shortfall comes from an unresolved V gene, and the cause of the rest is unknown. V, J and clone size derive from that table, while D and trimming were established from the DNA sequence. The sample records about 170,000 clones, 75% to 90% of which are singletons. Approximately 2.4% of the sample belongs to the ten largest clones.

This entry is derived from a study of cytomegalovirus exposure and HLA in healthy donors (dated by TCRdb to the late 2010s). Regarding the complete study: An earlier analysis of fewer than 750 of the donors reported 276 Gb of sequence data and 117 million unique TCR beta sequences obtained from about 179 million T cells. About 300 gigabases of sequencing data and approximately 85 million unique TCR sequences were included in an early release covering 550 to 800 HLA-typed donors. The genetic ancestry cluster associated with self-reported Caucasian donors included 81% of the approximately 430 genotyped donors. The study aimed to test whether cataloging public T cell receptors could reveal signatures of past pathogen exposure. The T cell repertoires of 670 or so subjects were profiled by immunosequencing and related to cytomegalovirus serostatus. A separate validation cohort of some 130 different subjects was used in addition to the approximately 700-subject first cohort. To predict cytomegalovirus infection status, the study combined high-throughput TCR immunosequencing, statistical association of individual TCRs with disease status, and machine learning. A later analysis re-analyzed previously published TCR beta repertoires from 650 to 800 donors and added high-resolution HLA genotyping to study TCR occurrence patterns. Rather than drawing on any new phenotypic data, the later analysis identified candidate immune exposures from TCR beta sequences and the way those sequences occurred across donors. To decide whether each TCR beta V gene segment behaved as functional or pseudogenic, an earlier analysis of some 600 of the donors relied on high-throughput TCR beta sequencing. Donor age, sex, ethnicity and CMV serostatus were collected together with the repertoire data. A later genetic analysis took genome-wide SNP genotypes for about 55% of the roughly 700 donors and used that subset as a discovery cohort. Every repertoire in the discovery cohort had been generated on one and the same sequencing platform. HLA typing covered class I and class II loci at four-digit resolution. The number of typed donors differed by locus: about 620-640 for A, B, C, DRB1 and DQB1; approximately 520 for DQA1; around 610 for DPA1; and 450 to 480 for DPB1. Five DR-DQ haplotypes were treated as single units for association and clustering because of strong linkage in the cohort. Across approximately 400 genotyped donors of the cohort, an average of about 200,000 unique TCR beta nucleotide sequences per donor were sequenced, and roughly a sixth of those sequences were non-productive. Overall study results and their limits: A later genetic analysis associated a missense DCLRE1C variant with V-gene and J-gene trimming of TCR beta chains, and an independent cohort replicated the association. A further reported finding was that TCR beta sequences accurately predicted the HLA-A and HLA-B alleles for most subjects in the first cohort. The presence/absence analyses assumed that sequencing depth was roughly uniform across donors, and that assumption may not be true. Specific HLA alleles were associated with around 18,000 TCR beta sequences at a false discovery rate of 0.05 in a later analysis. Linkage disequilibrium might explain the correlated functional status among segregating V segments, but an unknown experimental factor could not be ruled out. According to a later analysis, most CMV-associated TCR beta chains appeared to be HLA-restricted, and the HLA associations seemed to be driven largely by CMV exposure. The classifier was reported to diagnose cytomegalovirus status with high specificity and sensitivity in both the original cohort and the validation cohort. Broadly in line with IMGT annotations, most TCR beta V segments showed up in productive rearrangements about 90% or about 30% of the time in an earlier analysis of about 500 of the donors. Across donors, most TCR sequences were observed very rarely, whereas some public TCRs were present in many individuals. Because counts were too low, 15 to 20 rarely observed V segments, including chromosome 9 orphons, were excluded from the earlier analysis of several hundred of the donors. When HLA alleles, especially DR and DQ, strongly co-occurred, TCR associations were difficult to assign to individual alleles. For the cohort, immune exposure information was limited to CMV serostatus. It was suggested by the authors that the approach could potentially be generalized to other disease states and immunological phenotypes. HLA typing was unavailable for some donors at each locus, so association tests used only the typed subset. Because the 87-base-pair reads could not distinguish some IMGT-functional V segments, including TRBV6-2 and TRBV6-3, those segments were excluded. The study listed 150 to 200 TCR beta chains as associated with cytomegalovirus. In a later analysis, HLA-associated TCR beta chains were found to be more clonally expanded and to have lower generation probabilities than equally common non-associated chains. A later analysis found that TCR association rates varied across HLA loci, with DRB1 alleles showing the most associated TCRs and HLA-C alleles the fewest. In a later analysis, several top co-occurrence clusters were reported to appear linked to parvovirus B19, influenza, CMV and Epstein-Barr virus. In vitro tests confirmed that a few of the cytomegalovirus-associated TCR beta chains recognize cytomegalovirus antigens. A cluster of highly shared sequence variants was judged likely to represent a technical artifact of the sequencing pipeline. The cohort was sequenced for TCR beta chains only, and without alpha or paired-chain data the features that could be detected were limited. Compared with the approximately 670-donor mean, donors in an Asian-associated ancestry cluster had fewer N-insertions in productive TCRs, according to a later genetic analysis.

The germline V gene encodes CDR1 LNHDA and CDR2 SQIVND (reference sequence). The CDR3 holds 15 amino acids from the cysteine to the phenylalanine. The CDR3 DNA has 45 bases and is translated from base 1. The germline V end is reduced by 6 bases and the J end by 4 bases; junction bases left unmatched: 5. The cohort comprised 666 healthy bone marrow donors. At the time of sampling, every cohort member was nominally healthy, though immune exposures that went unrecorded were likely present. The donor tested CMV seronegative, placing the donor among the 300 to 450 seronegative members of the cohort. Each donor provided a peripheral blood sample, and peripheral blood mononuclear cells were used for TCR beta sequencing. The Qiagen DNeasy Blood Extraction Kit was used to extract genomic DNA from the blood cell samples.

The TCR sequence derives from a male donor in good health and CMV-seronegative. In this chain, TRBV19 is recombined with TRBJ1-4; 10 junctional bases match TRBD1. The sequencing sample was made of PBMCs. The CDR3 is CASSLRTGGNEKLFF. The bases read TGTGCCAGTAGCCTACGGACAGGGGGTAATGAAAAACTGTTTTTT.